This TCR beta chain originates from a study of blood T cell repertoires in COVID-19. Study-level background: Whether acute or convalescent, the COVID-19 samples came from the United States, Italy and Spain. PBMCs, B-cell-depleted T cells, or T cells provided the cDNA or gDNA that made up the material.

The CDR3 spans 14 residues. Trimming removed 3 bases at V and 4 bases at J, with 13 bases between. CDR1 and CDR2 (germline): SGHRS, YFSETQ. Per the authors' pipeline: Nucleated cell number was recorded as an estimate derived from reference gene primer amplification. TCRdb's copy holds only in-frame clones and misses some; the assay was immunoSEQ multiplex PCR. V and J calls and clone size follow that table, whereas D and trimming were derived from the DNA. The sample contains about 150,000 clones, approximately 84% of which appear only once. This clonotype originated in a man in his 70s with acute or convalescent COVID-19. The sample taken for sequencing was peripheral blood. The chain joins TRBV5-1 to TRBJ1-2; tentative D call: TRBD1 (5 bases). The CDR3 is CASSSLDSSYGYTF. DNA for the CDR3: TGCGCCAGCAGCTCGTTAGACAGTAGCTATGGCTACACCTTC.